The count of the clone carrying this T cell receptor (beta chain) is one. Its target is not known. This sample was taken from a study of T cell responses to AZD1222 COVID-19 vaccine. Study details: Some second doses came at about 4 weeks and others at about 12 weeks; these were pooled.

Points from the study as a whole: Repertoire sampling occurred only after the peak T cell response. Spike was spanned by vaccine-associated CD4 TCRs, with dominance at 160-218 and 743-854. Most donors were white British, females outnumbered males, and clonal diversity was possibly underestimated.

The data were produced by immunoSEQ multiplex PCR, yet TCRdb's version contains in-frame clones alone and is incomplete. The table includes 98,000 or so clones, 88% detected once. The CDR3 has 16 residues. The V end lost 3 bases, the J end lost 2 bases, and 13 bases lay between the germline ends. CDR1 is SGHTA, CDR2 FQGNSA, per germline. The material was peripheral blood, obtained on day 0 of AZD1222 vaccination. J is TRBJ2-2 and V is TRBV7-2; D is unresolved. The receptor's source is an adult in good health. The CDR3 is CASSFTAKANTGELFF. The CDR3 DNA sequence: TGTGCCAGCAGCTTTACCGCTAAGGCTAACACCGGGGAGCTGTTTTTT.